This T cell receptor beta chain comes out of a study of blood T cell repertoires in COVID-19. Study-wide background: The analysed material was cDNA or gDNA that came from T cells, B-cell-depleted T cells, or PBMCs.

The CDR3 consists of 15 residues. CDR1 MNHNS and CDR2 SASEGT come from the germline V gene. The sample holds a few counts of this clone. A read error may produce the germline difference seen at one junction end. Participant age was roughly 18 to 95 years, and participants resided in about two dozen US areas. Libraries were prepared by immunoSEQ multiplex PCR; TCRdb keeps only in-frame clonotypes and omits some of them. The sample consists of some 140,000 clones, under 90% of them appearing once. The sequenced material came from PBMCs or T cells enriched from blood (not recorded which). The sequence was collected from a man aged 35 to 55 with acute COVID-19. The chain recombines TRBV6-1 with TRBJ2-3; 10 bases are a match to TRBD1. As DNA, the CDR3 is TGTGCCAGCAGCGAAGGGGACAGGGGTTCAGATACGCAGTATTTT. Its translation is CASSEGDRGSDTQYF.